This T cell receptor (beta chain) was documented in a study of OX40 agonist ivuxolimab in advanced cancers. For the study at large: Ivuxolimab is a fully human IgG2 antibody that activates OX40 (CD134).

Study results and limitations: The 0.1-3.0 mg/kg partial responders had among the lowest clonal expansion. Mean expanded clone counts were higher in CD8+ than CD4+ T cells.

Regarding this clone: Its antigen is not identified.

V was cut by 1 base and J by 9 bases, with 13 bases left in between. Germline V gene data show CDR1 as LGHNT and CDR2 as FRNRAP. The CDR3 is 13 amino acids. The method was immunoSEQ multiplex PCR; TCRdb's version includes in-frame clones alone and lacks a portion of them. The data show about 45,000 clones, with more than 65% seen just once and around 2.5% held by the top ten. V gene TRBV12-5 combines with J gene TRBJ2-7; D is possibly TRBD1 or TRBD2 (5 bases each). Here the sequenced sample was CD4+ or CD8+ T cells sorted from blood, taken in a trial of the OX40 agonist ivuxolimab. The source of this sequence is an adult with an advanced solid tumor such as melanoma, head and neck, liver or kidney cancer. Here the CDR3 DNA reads TGTGCTAGTGGTTTGGGGCAGGGAGAACGGCAGTACTTC. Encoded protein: CASGLGQGERQYF.